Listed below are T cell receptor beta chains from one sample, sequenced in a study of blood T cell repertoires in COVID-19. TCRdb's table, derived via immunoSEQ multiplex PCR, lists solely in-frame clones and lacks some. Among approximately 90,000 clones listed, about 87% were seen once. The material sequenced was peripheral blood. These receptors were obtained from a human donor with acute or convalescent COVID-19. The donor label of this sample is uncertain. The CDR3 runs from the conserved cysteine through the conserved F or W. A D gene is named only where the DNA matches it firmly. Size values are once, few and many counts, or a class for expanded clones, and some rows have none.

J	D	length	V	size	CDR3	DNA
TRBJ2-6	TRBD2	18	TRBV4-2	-	CASSRSGGAMPGANVLTF	TGTGCCAGCAGCCGCTCCGGGGGGGCCATGCCTGGGGCCAACGTCCTGACTTTC
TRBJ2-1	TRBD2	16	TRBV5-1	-	CASSALAGGPHNEQFF	TGCGCCAGCAGCGCCCTAGCGGGGGGGCCCCACAATGAGCAGTTCTTC
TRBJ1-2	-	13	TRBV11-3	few	CASSLGTNYGYTF	TGTGCCAGCAGCTTAGGGACAAACTATGGCTACACCTTC
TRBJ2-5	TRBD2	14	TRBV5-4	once	CASSLPGLEETQYF	TGTGCCAGCAGCCTGCCGGGACTAGAAGAGACCCAGTACTTC
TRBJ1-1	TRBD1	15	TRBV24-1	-	CATSDNRGQNTEAFF	TGTGCCACCAGTGACAACAGGGGGCAGAACACTGAAGCTTTCTTT
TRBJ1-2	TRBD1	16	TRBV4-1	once	CASSRTLMDRWEGYTF	TGCGCCAGCAGCCGTACTCTAATGGACAGGTGGGAGGGCTACACCTTC
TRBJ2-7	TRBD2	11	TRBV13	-	CASRPTSAQYF	TGTGCCAGCAGACCTACTAGCGCGCAGTACTTC
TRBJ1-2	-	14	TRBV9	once	CASSVEPTPYGYTF	TGTGCCAGCAGCGTAGAACCCACACCCTATGGCTACACCTTC
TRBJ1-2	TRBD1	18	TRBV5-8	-	CASSFPGTGASPNYGYTF	TGTGCCAGCAGCTTTCCCGGGACAGGGGCTTCTCCTAACTATGGCTACACCTTC
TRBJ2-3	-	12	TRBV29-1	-	CSVSTAPDTQYF	TGCAGCGTTTCGACAGCTCCAGATACGCAGTATTTT
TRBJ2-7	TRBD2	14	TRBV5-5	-	CASISRGSSYEQYF	TGTGCCAGCATCTCGCGGGGGAGCTCCTACGAGCAGTACTTC
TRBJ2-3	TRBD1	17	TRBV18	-	CASSASPRDRGADTQYF	TGTGCCAGCTCCGCATCACCCCGGGACAGGGGTGCAGATACGCAGTATTTT
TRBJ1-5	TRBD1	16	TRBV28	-	CASTITSGTVGQPQHF	TGTGCCAGCACCATTACCTCGGGGACAGTCGGCCAGCCCCAGCATTTT
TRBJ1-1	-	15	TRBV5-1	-	CASSPRSEVHTEAFF	TGCGCCAGCAGCCCCCGGTCCGAAGTTCACACTGAAGCTTTCTTT
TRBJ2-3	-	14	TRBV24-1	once	CATSDLATGYTQYF	TGTGCCACCAGTGATTTGGCAACAGGGTATACGCAGTATTTT
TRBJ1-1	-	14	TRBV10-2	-	CASSERGLNTEAFF	TGCGCCAGCAGTGAGAGGGGTCTTAACACTGAAGCTTTCTTT
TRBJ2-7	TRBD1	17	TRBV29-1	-	CSVVEWTGGTLHYEQYF	TGCAGCGTTGTCGAATGGACAGGCGGCACTCTGCACTACGAGCAGTACTTC
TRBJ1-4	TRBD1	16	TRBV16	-	CASSYNQGATNEKLFF	TGTGCCAGCAGCTACAACCAGGGGGCAACTAATGAAAAACTGTTTTTT
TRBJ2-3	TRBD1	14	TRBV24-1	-	CATRGDRATDTQYF	TGTGCCACCAGGGGAGACAGGGCAACAGATACGCAGTATTTT
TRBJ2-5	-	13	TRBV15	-	CATSRVKGGTQYF	TGTGCCACCAGCAGAGTCAAAGGAGGGACCCAGTACTTC
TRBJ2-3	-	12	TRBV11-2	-	CASSARGDTQYF	TGTGCCAGCAGCGCTCGGGGAGATACGCAGTATTTT
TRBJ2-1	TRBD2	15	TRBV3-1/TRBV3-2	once	CASSPRTGSGAEQFF	TGTGCCAGCAGCCCCCGAACGGGTAGCGGGGCAGAGCAGTTCTTC
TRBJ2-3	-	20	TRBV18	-	CASSPGARKPGQGITDTQYF	TGTGCCAGCTCACCAGGGGCTCGCAAACCGGGACAAGGGATCACAGATACGCAGTATTTT
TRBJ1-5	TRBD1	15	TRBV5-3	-	CARRPRTGRDQPQHF	TGTGCCAGAAGACCTAGGACAGGACGGGATCAGCCCCAGCATTTT
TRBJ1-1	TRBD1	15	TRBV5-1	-	CASSASGGMNTEAFF	TGCGCCAGCAGCGCCTCAGGGGGGATGAACACTGAAGCTTTCTTT
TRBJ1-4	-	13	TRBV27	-	CASSFGTNEKLFF	TGTGCCAGCAGTTTCGGGACTAATGAAAAACTGTTTTTT
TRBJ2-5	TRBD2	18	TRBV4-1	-	CASSRMSGGRGAQETQYF	TGCGCCAGCAGCCGCATGTCGGGGGGTCGAGGCGCTCAAGAGACCCAGTACTTC
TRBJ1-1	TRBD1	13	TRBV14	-	CATKTGLNTEAFF	TGTGCCACTAAGACAGGGCTGAACACTGAAGCTTTCTTT
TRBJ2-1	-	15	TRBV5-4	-	CASSLGQSSYNEQFF	TGTGCCAGCAGCTTGGGGCAGTCCTCCTACAATGAGCAGTTCTTC
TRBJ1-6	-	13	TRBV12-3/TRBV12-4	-	CASSRVSDSPLHF	TGTGCCAGCAGCAGGGTATCCGATTCACCCCTCCACTTT
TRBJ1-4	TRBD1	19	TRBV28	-	CASIGSVGQLGSSGEKLFF	TGTGCCAGCATTGGGTCCGTGGGACAGCTAGGCTCGTCTGGTGAAAAACTGTTTTTT
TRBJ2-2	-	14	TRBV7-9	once	CASSSDSSTGELFF	TGTGCCAGCAGCTCCGATAGTAGCACCGGGGAGCTGTTTTTT
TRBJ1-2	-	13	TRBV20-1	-	CSASLSGASGYTF	TGCAGTGCTAGTCTTTCAGGGGCGAGCGGCTACACCTTC
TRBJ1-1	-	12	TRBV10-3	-	CAISAGGTEAFF	TGTGCCATCAGTGCCGGGGGCACTGAAGCTTTCTTT
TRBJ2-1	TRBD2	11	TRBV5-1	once	CASGAGDEQFF	TGCGCCAGCGGAGCGGGGGATGAGCAGTTCTTC
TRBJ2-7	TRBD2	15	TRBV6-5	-	CASSSSSGGAFEQYF	TGTGCCAGCAGTTCCTCTAGCGGGGGGGCATTCGAGCAGTACTTC
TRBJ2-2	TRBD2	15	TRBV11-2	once	CASSPYGAGGGELFF	TGTGCCAGCAGCCCATATGGGGCGGGGGGCGGGGAGCTGTTTTTT
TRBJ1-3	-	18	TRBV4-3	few	CASSQDSGGTLSGNTIYF	TGCGCCAGCAGCCAAGATTCAGGAGGGACTCTCTCTGGAAACACCATATATTTT
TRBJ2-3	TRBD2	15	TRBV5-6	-	CASSSQESGGYTQYF	TGTGCCAGCAGCTCCCAGGAAAGCGGGGGATATACGCAGTATTTT
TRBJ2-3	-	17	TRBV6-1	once	CASSEGRGWQGADTQYF	TGTGCCAGCAGTGAAGGGAGGGGTTGGCAGGGCGCAGATACGCAGTATTTT
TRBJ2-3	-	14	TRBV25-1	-	CASTLRRDTDTQYF	TGTGCCAGTACCCTGCGGCGGGACACAGATACGCAGTATTTT
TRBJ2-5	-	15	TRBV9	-	CASSVVGVSQETQYF	TGTGCCAGCAGCGTAGTAGGGGTCTCCCAAGAGACCCAGTACTTC
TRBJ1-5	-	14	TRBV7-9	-	CASSLGASNQPQHF	TGTGCCAGCAGCTTAGGGGCTAGCAATCAGCCCCAGCATTTT
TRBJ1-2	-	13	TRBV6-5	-	CASSYEAFYGYTF	TGTGCCAGCAGTTATGAGGCCTTCTATGGCTACACCTTC